This TCR beta chain originates from a study of T-cell reconstitution after alpha-beta-depleted transplantation in children. V lost 0 bases and J lost 7, with 15 bases in between. CDR1 MNHEY and CDR2 SVGEGT come from the germline V gene. The CDR3 covers 15 residues. Preparation of the TCRbeta library used unique molecular identifiers. TCRdb processed the PCR reads anew with MiXCR; each CDR3 protein has one entry. The repertoire holds 300,000 to 400,000 distinct CDR3 sequences, with about a sixth as singletons. The sequenced sample was PBMCs, mostly from graft donor cells, obtained 360 days after TCRalphabeta/CD19-depleted stem cell transplant. This TCR derives from a male patient aged 2-15 years who had a stem cell transplant for acute lymphoblastic leukemia, so the T cells may come from the graft donor. V is TRBV6-2 or TRBV6-3 and J is TRBJ1-2; no clear D gene. In DNA form, the CDR3 reads TGTGCCAGCAGTTACTCGATCGGGAAGCTCTCTGGCTACACCTTC. Translated, it gives CASSYSIGKLSGYTF.